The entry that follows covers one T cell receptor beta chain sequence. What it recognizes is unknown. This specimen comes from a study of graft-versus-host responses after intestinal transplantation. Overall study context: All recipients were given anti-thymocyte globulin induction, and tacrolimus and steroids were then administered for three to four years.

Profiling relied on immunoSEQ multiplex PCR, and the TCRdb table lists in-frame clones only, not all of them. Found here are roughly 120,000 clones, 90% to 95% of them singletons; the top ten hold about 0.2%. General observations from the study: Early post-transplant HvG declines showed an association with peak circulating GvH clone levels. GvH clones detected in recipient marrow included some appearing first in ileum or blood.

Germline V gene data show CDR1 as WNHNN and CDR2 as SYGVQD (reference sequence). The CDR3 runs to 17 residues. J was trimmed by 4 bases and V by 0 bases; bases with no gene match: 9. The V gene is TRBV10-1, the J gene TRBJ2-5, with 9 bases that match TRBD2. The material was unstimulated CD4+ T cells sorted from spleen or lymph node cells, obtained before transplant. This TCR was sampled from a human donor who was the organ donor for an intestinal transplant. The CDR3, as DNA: TGCGCCAGCAGTGAGTCTAATAGCGGGAGTATGCGAGAGACCCAGTACTTC. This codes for CASSESNSGSMRETQYF.